Presented here are 18 T cell receptor beta chains from one specimen sequenced in a study of PD-1 blockade in classical Hodgkin lymphoma. Clones were sequenced by immunoSEQ multiplex PCR, and TCRdb holds only the in-frame ones, with some missing. There are about 30,000 clones in the sample; around 89% occur only once, and 1.2% lies in the top ten. This sample's time point: newly diagnosed, previously untreated cHL patient sample. With magnetic negative selection, CD4+ T cells were purified from PBMCs that had been thawed. The sequenced sample consisted of CD4+ T cells from blood. The receptors originated from a human donor with classical Hodgkin lymphoma.

This clone was seen just once. The chain employs TRBV28 and TRBJ2-2, with D unclear. Germline V CDR1 and CDR2: MDHEN, SYDVKM. This CDR3 has 14 amino acids. Trimming left V 6 bases short and J 0 bases short, with 8 bases between. Written as DNA, the CDR3 is TGTGCCAGCAGGTCCGGGCCGAACACCGGGGAGCTGTTTTTT. This codes for CASRSGPNTGELFF.

The chain is built from TRBV5-1 and TRBJ1-5; 7 bases fit TRBD1. CDR3 length equals 14 residues. Germline CDR1 reads SGHRS; CDR2 reads YFSETQ. V lost 0 bases and J lost 5; bases outside the gene matches: 2. The CDR3 coding sequence is TGCGCCAGCAGCTTGGGACAGGGAGATCAGCCCCAGCATTTT. Its translation is CASSLGQGDQPQHF.

The chain carries TRBV29-1 and TRBJ1-2; 8 positions agree with TRBD1. In germline, CDR1 is SQVTM, CDR2 ANQGSEA. V shed 7 bases and J 2 bases; nucleotides not matched to a gene: 9. CDR3 length: 14 residues. This CDR3 is CSAHQGAPNYGYTF. The DNA of the CDR3 is TGCAGCGCTCATCAGGGGGCACCCAACTATGGCTACACCTTC. The full variable domain, with the rest looked up from reference TRBV29-1 and TRBJ1-2, is SAVISQKPSRDICQRGTSLTIQCQVDSQVTMMFWYRQQPGQSLTLIATANQGSEATYESGFVIDKFPISRPNLTFSTLTVSNMSPEDSSIYLCSAHQGAPNYGYTFGSGTRLTVV.

With respect to this clone: One end of the junction does not line up with germline, which may come from a read error. The chain joins TRBV11-2 to TRBJ1-4, with D possibly being TRBD1 (5 bases). This CDR3 has 13 amino acids. Germline lookup yields CDR1 SGHAT and CDR2 FQNNGV. CDR3 nucleotides: TGTGCCAGCACTCCGACCCCCGGGGCAGCACAGGAGTTT. The encoded protein is CASTPTPGAAQEF. The full variable domain, its missing parts supplied by reference TRBV11-2 and TRBJ1-4, is EAGVAQSPRYKIIEKRQSVAFWCNPISGHATLYWYQQILGQGPKLLIQFQNNGVVDDSQLPKDRFSAERLKGVDSTLKIQPAKLEDSAVYLCASTPTPGAAQEFGSGTQLSVL.

V usage is TRBV19 and J usage is TRBJ1-4; 9 bases agree with TRBD1. Trimming cost V 4 bases and J 6 bases; bases outside gene matches: 3. This CDR3 comprises 14 residues. Germline-derived CDR1 and CDR2 are LNHDA and SQIVND (reference sequence). The CDR3 sequence: CASSNRDRDEKLFF. The DNA of the CDR3 is TGTGCCAGTAGTAACCGGGACAGGGATGAAAAACTGTTTTTT.

This clone occurred once. V usage is TRBV6-5 and J usage is TRBJ2-1, with TRBD1 identical over 9 bases. V shed 6 bases, J shed 7 bases, and the junction held 7 bases outside the gene matches. CDR1 and CDR2 (germline): MNHEY, SVGAGI. This CDR3 region has 14 residues. CDR3 bases: TGTGCCAGCAGAAGGGACAGGGTGACAAATGAGCAGTTCTTC. It translates to CASRRDRVTNEQFF.

V and J are TRBV7-9 and TRBJ2-2, with a tentative D call TRBD1 (5 bases). The V end lost 8 bases, the J end lost 0 bases, and 19 bases lay between the germline ends. Germline V gene data show CDR1 as SEHNR and CDR2 as FQNEAQ (reference sequence). This CDR3 has 17 residues. CDR3 protein: CASPSNRWPANTGELFF. The CDR3 bases are TGTGCCAGCCCCTCCAACAGGTGGCCCGCGAACACCGGGGAGCTGTTTTTT. Complete variable domain (other parts from reference TRBV7-9 and TRBJ2-2): DTGVSQNPRHKITKRGQNVTFRCDPISEHNRLYWYRQTLGQGPEFLTYFQNEAQLEKSRLLSDRFSAERPKGSFSTLEIQRTEQGDSAMYLCASPSNRWPANTGELFFGEGSRLTVL.

The chain carries TRBV6-6 and TRBJ2-1; 15 bases map to TRBD2. J was trimmed by 7 bases and V by 0 bases; bases with no gene match: 1. Looked up from germline, CDR1 is MNHNY and CDR2 is SVGAGI (reference sequence). The CDR3 sequence is 16 residues long. DNA for the CDR3: TGTGCCAGCAGTTACTCAGGGACTAGCGGGAGGAATGAGCAGTTCTTC. Translating gives CASSYSGTSGRNEQFF.

The chain employs TRBV5-1 and TRBJ1-1; TRBD1 aligns across 11 bases. The CDR3 has 15 residues. V lost 5 bases to trimming and J lost 1 base; unmatched junction nucleotides: 4. Germline V gives CDR1 SGHRS, CDR2 YFSETQ. The CDR3 DNA reads TGCGCCAGCAGAACCGGGACAGGGGGGAACACTGAAGCTTTCTTT. Translated: CASRTGTGGNTEAFF. Looking up the rest from reference TRBV5-1 and TRBJ1-1 gives the full variable domain: KAGVTQTPRYLIKTRGQQVTLSCSPISGHRSVSWYQQTPGQGLQFLFEYFSETQRNKGNFPGRFSGRQFSNSRSEMNVSTLELGDSALYLCASRTGTGGNTEAFFGQGTRLTVV.

This chain joins TRBV15 and TRBJ2-7, with D unresolved. Germline V CDR1 and CDR2: LNHNV, YYDKDF (reference sequence). This CDR3 has 12 residues. V was trimmed by 0 bases and J by 3 bases, leaving 3 bases between them. In DNA, the CDR3 is TGTGCCACCAGCAGAGACTTCTACGAGCAGTACGTC. It specifies CATSRDFYEQYV.

This chain's CDR3 is CASSPPMRNTYEQYF. CDR3 DNA sequence: TGTGCCAGCTCACCACCGATGCGGAACACCTACGAGCAGTACTTC. This chain connects TRBV18 to TRBJ2-7; D ambiguous. V dropped 0 bases and J dropped 2 bases, with 11 bases sitting between them. Germline V CDR1 and CDR2: KGHSH, LQKENI. The CDR3 sequence is 15 residues long. The full variable domain, with the rest looked up from reference TRBV18 and TRBJ2-7, is NAGVMQNPRHLVRRRGQEARLRCSPMKGHSHVYWYRQLPEEGLKFMVYLQKENIIDESGMPKERFSAEFPKEGPSILRIQQVVRGDSAAYFCASSPPMRNTYEQYFGPGTRLTVT.

V usage is TRBV12-5 and J usage is TRBJ1-3; no clear D gene. Germline CDR1 and CDR2: LGHNT and FRNRAP. The V gene lost 4 bases and the J gene lost 0 bases, with 10 bases spanning the gap. This CDR3 contains 15 residues. The CDR3 nucleotides are TGTGCTAGTGGTTCCGCCCGGCCCTCTGGAAACACCATATATTTT. It yields the protein CASGSARPSGNTIYF.

The chain uses TRBV5-4 and TRBJ2-5; D is ambiguous. There are 16 residues in the CDR3. The V gene lost 3 bases and the J gene lost 2 bases, with 17 bases spanning the gap. In germline, CDR1 is SGHNT, CDR2 YYREEE (reference sequence). CDR3 bases: TGTGCCAGCAGCTCGGGTTCTAGACGGCCTCAAGAGACCCAGTACTTC. Translation gives CASSSGSRRPQETQYF.

The V call is TRBV9, the J call TRBJ1-3, with 10 positions matching TRBD1. This CDR3 contains 18 residues. V lost 3 bases to trimming and J lost 3 bases; unmatched junction nucleotides: 12. Germline V gives CDR1 SGDLS, CDR2 YYNGEE. The CDR3 DNA reads TGTGCCAGCAGCGCTTCCCGGACAGGGGGAAGGTATGGAAACACCATATATTTT. Amino acid sequence: CASSASRTGGRYGNTIYF.

This clone was detected only once. The rearrangement joins TRBV4-2 to TRBJ2-1, with D perhaps assigned TRBD1 or TRBD2 (5 bases each). V lost 7 bases and J 7 bases, leaving 20 bases between the germline ends. CDR1 and CDR2 from the germline V gene are LGHNA and YNFKEQ. This CDR3 is 15 amino acids long. The CDR3: CASTPGESKGNEQFF. DNA for the CDR3: TGTGCCAGCACCCCTGGGGAGTCTAAGGGGAATGAGCAGTTCTTC.

The rearrangement uses TRBV29-1 and TRBJ2-1, with no clear D. The germline V gene has CDR1 SQVTM and CDR2 ANQGSEA. The CDR3 sequence is 12 residues long. V lost 7 bases and J lost 1, with 8 bases in between. The CDR3 region is CSAGRSYNEQFF. The DNA of the CDR3 is TGCAGCGCCGGAAGGTCCTACAATGAGCAGTTCTTC.

CDR3 DNA sequence: TGTGCCAGCAGCTTATATGACGACTCCTACGAGCAGTACTTC. It specifies CASSLYDDSYEQYF. The chain combines TRBV7-9 with TRBJ2-7; D not certain. V dropped 2 bases and J dropped 0 bases, with 8 bases sitting between them. The germline V gene encodes CDR1 SEHNR and CDR2 FQNEAQ (reference sequence). CDR3 size: 14 residues.

V usage is TRBV18 and J usage is TRBJ1-2; D is ambiguous. CDR1 is KGHSH, CDR2 LQKENI, per germline. The CDR3 has 16 amino acids. Between the trimmed V and J ends, which lost 1 base and 2 bases, there was a span of 14 bases. Here the CDR3 DNA reads TGTGCCAGCTCACCACGGCACGGGCAGAACAACTATGGCTACACCTTC. This sequence encodes CASSPRHGQNNYGYTF.